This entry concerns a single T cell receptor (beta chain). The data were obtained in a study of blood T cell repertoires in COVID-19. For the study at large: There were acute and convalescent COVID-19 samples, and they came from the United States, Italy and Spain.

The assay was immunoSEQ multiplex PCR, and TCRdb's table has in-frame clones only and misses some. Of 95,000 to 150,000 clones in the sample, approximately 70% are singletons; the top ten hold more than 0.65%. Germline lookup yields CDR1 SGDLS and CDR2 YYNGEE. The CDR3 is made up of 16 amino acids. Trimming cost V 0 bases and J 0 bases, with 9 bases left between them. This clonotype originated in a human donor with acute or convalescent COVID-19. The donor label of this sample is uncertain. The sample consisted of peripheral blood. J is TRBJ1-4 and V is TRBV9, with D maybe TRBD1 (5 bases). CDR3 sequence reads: CASSVGTSATNEKLFF. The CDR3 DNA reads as TGTGCCAGCAGCGTAGGGACATCTGCAACTAATGAAAAACTGTTTTTT.